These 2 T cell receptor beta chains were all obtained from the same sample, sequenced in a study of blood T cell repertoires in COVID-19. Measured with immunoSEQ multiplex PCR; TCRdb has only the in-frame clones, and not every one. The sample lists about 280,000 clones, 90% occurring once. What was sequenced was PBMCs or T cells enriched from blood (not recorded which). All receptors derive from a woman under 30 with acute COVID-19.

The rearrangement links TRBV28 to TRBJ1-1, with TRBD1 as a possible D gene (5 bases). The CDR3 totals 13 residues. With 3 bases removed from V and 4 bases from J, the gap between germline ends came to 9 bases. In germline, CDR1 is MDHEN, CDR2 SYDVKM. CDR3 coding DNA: TGTGCCAGCAGTTTCACAGGAATCACTGAAGCTTTCTTT. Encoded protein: CASSFTGITEAFF.

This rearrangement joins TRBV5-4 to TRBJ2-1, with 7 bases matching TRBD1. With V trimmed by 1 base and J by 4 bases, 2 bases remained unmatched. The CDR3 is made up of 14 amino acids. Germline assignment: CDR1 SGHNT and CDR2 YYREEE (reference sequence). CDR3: CASSLRTGYNEQFF. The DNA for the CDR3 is TGTGCCAGCAGCTTGAGGACAGGTTACAATGAGCAGTTCTTC.